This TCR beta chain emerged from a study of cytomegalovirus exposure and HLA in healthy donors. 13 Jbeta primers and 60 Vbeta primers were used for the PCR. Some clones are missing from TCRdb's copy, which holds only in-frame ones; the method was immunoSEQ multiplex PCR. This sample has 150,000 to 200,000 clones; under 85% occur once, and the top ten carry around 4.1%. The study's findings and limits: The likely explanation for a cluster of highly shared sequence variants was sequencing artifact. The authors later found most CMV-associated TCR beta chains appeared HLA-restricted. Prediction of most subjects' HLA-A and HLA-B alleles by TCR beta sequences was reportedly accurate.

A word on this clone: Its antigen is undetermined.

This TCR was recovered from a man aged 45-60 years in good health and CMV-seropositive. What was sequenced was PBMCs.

Here the CDR3 reads CASSVLGLAFDTDTQYF. CDR3 bases: TGTGCCAGCAGTGTCCTGGGGCTAGCGTTCGACACAGATACGCAGTATTTT. The gene calls are TRBV6-1 and TRBJ2-3; weak D call: TRBD2 (6 bases). The CDR3 totals 17 residues. V dropped 4 bases and J dropped 2 bases, with 19 bases sitting between them. Looked up from germline, CDR1 is MNHNS and CDR2 is SASEGT.